These T cell receptor beta chains were read from a single sample in a study of OX40 agonist ivuxolimab in advanced cancers. TCRdb's copy holds only in-frame clones and misses some; the assay was immunoSEQ multiplex PCR. The profile shows 70,000 or so clones, 80% of them singletons. Sequences were derived from CD4+ or CD8+ T cells sorted from blood, sampled in a trial of the OX40 agonist ivuxolimab. The receptors shown here come from an adult with an advanced solid tumor such as melanoma, head and neck, liver or kidney cancer. The CDR3 runs from the conserved cysteine through the conserved F or W. D genes are given only for firm matches. The size of a clone is reported for some rows only, either as once, few or many, or as a class for expanded clones.

j_call: TRBJ2-7
d_call: .
v_call: TRBV21-1
clone_size: .
cdr3_aa: CATPAQGGTYEQYF
cdr3_nt: TGTGCCACCCCAGCCCAGGGCGGGACCTACGAGCAGTACTTC

j_call: TRBJ1-5
d_call: .
v_call: TRBV27
clone_size: once
cdr3_aa: CASSLGRSGNQPQHF
cdr3_nt: TGTGCCAGCAGTTTAGGTCGGTCGGGCAATCAGCCCCAGCATTTT

j_call: TRBJ2-1
d_call: TRBD2
v_call: TRBV18
clone_size: .
cdr3_aa: CASSRETSVYNEQFF
cdr3_nt: TGTGCCAGCTCACGTGAGACTAGCGTCTACAATGAGCAGTTCTTC

j_call: TRBJ2-5
d_call: TRBD1
v_call: TRBV5-1
clone_size: .
cdr3_aa: CASSLYRRGQGTQYF
cdr3_nt: TGCGCCAGCAGCTTGTATCGCAGGGGGCAGGGGACCCAGTACTTC

j_call: TRBJ1-1
d_call: .
v_call: TRBV11-2
clone_size: .
cdr3_aa: CASSGVGAFF
cdr3_nt: TGTGCCAGCAGCGGCGTGGGAGCTTTCTTT

j_call: TRBJ1-1
d_call: .
v_call: TRBV19
clone_size: .
cdr3_aa: CASSKDLDVNEAFF
cdr3_nt: TGTGCCAGTAGTAAAGACCTCGACGTCAATGAAGCTTTCTTT

j_call: TRBJ2-1
d_call: .
v_call: TRBV7-9
clone_size: .
cdr3_aa: CASSLFVHEQFF
cdr3_nt: TGTGCCAGCAGCTTATTCGTCCATGAGCAGTTCTTC

j_call: TRBJ2-3
d_call: .
v_call: TRBV10-1
clone_size: .
cdr3_aa: CASSASRGTDTQYF
cdr3_nt: TGCGCCAGCAGCGCTAGCCGGGGTACAGATACGCAGTATTTT

j_call: TRBJ1-1
d_call: .
v_call: TRBV20-1
clone_size: few
cdr3_aa: CRAGDNTEAFF
cdr3_nt: TGCAGGGCAGGGGATAACACTGAAGCTTTCTTT

j_call: TRBJ1-1
d_call: TRBD1
v_call: TRBV5-1
clone_size: .
cdr3_aa: CASSVPGQNSEAFF
cdr3_nt: TGCGCCAGCAGCGTACCGGGACAGAACTCGGAAGCTTTCTTT

j_call: TRBJ1-2
d_call: .
v_call: TRBV11-2
clone_size: .
cdr3_aa: CASSVGDGLDGYTF
cdr3_nt: TGTGCCAGCAGTGTGGGGGACGGGTTGGATGGCTACACCTTC

j_call: TRBJ2-7
d_call: .
v_call: TRBV21-1
clone_size: .
cdr3_aa: CASNVGAGYEQYF
cdr3_nt: TGTGCCAGCAACGTGGGGGCTGGCTACGAGCAGTACTTC

j_call: TRBJ2-5
d_call: TRBD1
v_call: TRBV5-1
clone_size: .
cdr3_aa: CASSLDARGLETQYF
cdr3_nt: TGCGCCAGCAGCTTGGATGCCAGGGGGTTGGAGACCCAGTACTTC

j_call: TRBJ2-7
d_call: .
v_call: TRBV19
clone_size: .
cdr3_aa: CASSIRWPFEQYF
cdr3_nt: TGTGCCAGTAGTATAAGATGGCCATTCGAGCAGTACTTC

j_call: TRBJ1-1
d_call: .
v_call: TRBV11-3
clone_size: .
cdr3_aa: CASSLNGEYTEAFF
cdr3_nt: TGTGCCAGCAGCTTAAACGGGGAGTACACTGAAGCTTTCTTT

j_call: TRBJ2-5
d_call: .
v_call: TRBV6-6
clone_size: once
cdr3_aa: CASSYRAPYQETQYF
cdr3_nt: TGTGCCAGCAGTTATAGGGCCCCGTACCAAGAGACCCAGTACTTC

j_call: TRBJ1-4
d_call: TRBD1
v_call: TRBV9
clone_size: .
cdr3_aa: CASSPRTGGFGEKLFF
cdr3_nt: TGTGCCAGCAGCCCGAGAACAGGGGGCTTTGGTGAAAAACTGTTTTTT

j_call: TRBJ2-5
d_call: TRBD2
v_call: TRBV4-3
clone_size: .
cdr3_aa: CASSQEGGQETQYF
cdr3_nt: TGCGCCAGCAGCCAAGAGGGAGGGCAAGAGACCCAGTACTTC

j_call: TRBJ1-1
d_call: .
v_call: TRBV7-2
clone_size: .
cdr3_aa: CASSLETGGTEAFF
cdr3_nt: TGTGCCAGCAGCTTAGAGACAGGCGGAACTGAAGCTTTCTTT

j_call: TRBJ2-2
d_call: TRBD1
v_call: TRBV19
clone_size: .
cdr3_aa: CASCPGTGNTGELFF
cdr3_nt: TGTGCCAGTTGCCCCGGGACAGGGAACACCGGGGAGCTGTTTTTT

j_call: TRBJ1-2
d_call: .
v_call: TRBV7-8
clone_size: .
cdr3_aa: CASSPGFQNGYTF
cdr3_nt: TGTGCCAGCAGCCCAGGGTTCCAAAATGGCTACACCTTC

j_call: TRBJ1-2
d_call: TRBD1
v_call: TRBV10-1
clone_size: .
cdr3_aa: CASGRPDRELRNYGYTF
cdr3_nt: TGCGCCAGCGGGCGACCAGACAGGGAACTACGGAACTATGGCTACACCTTC

j_call: TRBJ1-2
d_call: .
v_call: TRBV11-2
clone_size: .
cdr3_aa: CASSARRSGHYGYTF
cdr3_nt: TGTGCCAGCAGTGCAAGACGGAGCGGACACTATGGCTACACCTTC

j_call: TRBJ1-5
d_call: TRBD1
v_call: TRBV30
clone_size: .
cdr3_aa: CAWSGTGTGNQPQHF
cdr3_nt: TGTGCCTGGAGTGGGACAGGGACGGGCAATCAGCCCCAGCATTTT

j_call: TRBJ2-5
d_call: .
v_call: TRBV7-7
clone_size: .
cdr3_aa: CASSLDTSRTQYF
cdr3_nt: TGTGCCAGCAGCTTAGATACTAGTAGGACCCAGTACTTC

j_call: TRBJ1-1
d_call: .
v_call: TRBV6-1
clone_size: .
cdr3_aa: CASSDAATNSEAFF
cdr3_nt: TGTGCCAGCAGTGACGCTGCGACCAACTCTGAAGCTTTCTTT

j_call: TRBJ1-5
d_call: TRBD1
v_call: TRBV6-1
clone_size: .
cdr3_aa: CATRDSHSNQPQHF
cdr3_nt: TGTGCCACCCGGGACAGCCATAGCAATCAGCCCCAGCATTTT

j_call: TRBJ2-5
d_call: .
v_call: TRBV30
clone_size: .
cdr3_aa: CAWNMAGPIGTQYF
cdr3_nt: TGTGCCTGGAATATGGCAGGGCCGATTGGGACCCAGTACTTC

j_call: TRBJ2-1
d_call: TRBD2
v_call: TRBV29-1
clone_size: .
cdr3_aa: CSVEGGFNEQFF
cdr3_nt: TGCAGCGTTGAGGGGGGGTTCAATGAGCAGTTCTTC

j_call: TRBJ1-6
d_call: .
v_call: TRBV15
clone_size: .
cdr3_aa: CATSREFPYNSPLHF
cdr3_nt: TGTGCCACCAGCAGAGAGTTCCCCTATAATTCACCCCTCCACTTT

j_call: TRBJ1-4
d_call: .
v_call: TRBV15
clone_size: .
cdr3_aa: CATSRDHNEKLFF
cdr3_nt: TGTGCCACCAGCAGAGACCATAATGAAAAACTGTTTTTT

j_call: TRBJ1-1
d_call: .
v_call: TRBV6-5
clone_size: .
cdr3_aa: CASSSGASNTEAFF
cdr3_nt: TGTGCCAGCAGTTCGGGGGCCTCGAACACTGAAGCTTTCTTT

j_call: TRBJ2-3
d_call: TRBD2
v_call: TRBV19
clone_size: .
cdr3_aa: CASSRGTSGVIDTQYF
cdr3_nt: TGTGCCAGTAGTAGAGGGACTAGCGGGGTGATAGATACGCAGTATTTT

j_call: TRBJ1-1
d_call: .
v_call: TRBV7-6
clone_size: .
cdr3_aa: CASSVGGTGTEAFF
cdr3_nt: TGTGCCAGCAGCGTCGGAGGCACAGGGACTGAAGCTTTCTTT

j_call: TRBJ1-1
d_call: .
v_call: TRBV10-2
clone_size: .
cdr3_aa: CASTYVPNTEAFF
cdr3_nt: TGCGCCAGCACTTATGTCCCGAACACTGAAGCTTTCTTT

j_call: TRBJ2-7
d_call: TRBD2
v_call: TRBV2
clone_size: .
cdr3_aa: CASKLAGVSYEQYF
cdr3_nt: TGTGCCAGCAAGTTGGCGGGGGTTTCCTACGAGCAGTACTTC

j_call: TRBJ1-2
d_call: .
v_call: TRBV2
clone_size: few
cdr3_aa: CASSAGGVSYGYTF
cdr3_nt: TGTGCCAGCAGTGCGGGGGGGGTGTCGTATGGCTACACCTTC

j_call: TRBJ1-3
d_call: .
v_call: TRBV5-6
clone_size: .
cdr3_aa: CASSSGVSGNTIYF
cdr3_nt: TGTGCCAGCAGCTCGGGAGTATCTGGAAACACCATATATTTT

j_call: TRBJ2-3
d_call: TRBD1
v_call: TRBV2
clone_size: once
cdr3_aa: CASSVQGVGGTDTQYF
cdr3_nt: TGTGCCAGCAGTGTACAGGGGGTTGGCGGCACAGATACGCAGTATTTT

j_call: TRBJ2-5
d_call: .
v_call: TRBV2
clone_size: .
cdr3_aa: CASSALVGSQETQYF
cdr3_nt: TGTGCCAGCAGTGCGCTGGTAGGCTCACAAGAGACCCAGTACTTC

j_call: TRBJ1-3
d_call: .
v_call: TRBV9
clone_size: .
cdr3_aa: CASSVYDGSSGNTIYF
cdr3_nt: TGTGCCAGCAGCGTTTATGACGGGAGCTCTGGAAACACCATATATTTT

j_call: TRBJ1-1
d_call: TRBD1
v_call: TRBV7-3
clone_size: .
cdr3_aa: CASSQDRGLMGTEAFF
cdr3_nt: TGTGCCAGCAGCCAAGACAGGGGGCTAATGGGAACTGAAGCTTTCTTT

j_call: TRBJ1-2
d_call: .
v_call: TRBV2
clone_size: medium-sized
cdr3_aa: CASSEQKTRGYTF
cdr3_nt: TGTGCCAGCAGTGAACAAAAGACGAGAGGCTACACCTTC

j_call: TRBJ2-2
d_call: .
v_call: TRBV5-4
clone_size: .
cdr3_aa: CASSLPGTTNTGELFF
cdr3_nt: TGTGCCAGCAGCTTGCCGGGGACCACGAACACCGGGGAGCTGTTTTTT

j_call: TRBJ1-2
d_call: .
v_call: TRBV5-5
clone_size: .
cdr3_aa: CASSLEQGSSMGYTF
cdr3_nt: TGTGCCAGCAGCTTGGAGCAGGGCTCCTCTATGGGCTACACCTTC

j_call: TRBJ2-4
d_call: .
v_call: TRBV4-1
clone_size: .
cdr3_aa: CASSQNPGSGILAKNIQYF
cdr3_nt: TGCGCCAGCAGCCAAAACCCGGGCTCGGGGATTCTAGCCAAAAACATTCAGTACTTC

j_call: TRBJ1-1
d_call: .
v_call: TRBV5-1
clone_size: .
cdr3_aa: CASSLTGQNTEAFF
cdr3_nt: TGCGCCAGCAGCTTGACAGGGCAGAACACTGAAGCTTTCTTT

j_call: TRBJ2-7
d_call: .
v_call: TRBV29-1
clone_size: few
cdr3_aa: CSVADFYEQYF
cdr3_nt: TGCAGCGTGGCAGACTTCTACGAGCAGTACTTC

j_call: TRBJ1-4
d_call: .
v_call: TRBV4-3
clone_size: .
cdr3_aa: CASSQMPGPREKLFF
cdr3_nt: TGCGCCAGCAGCCAAATGCCGGGACCAAGGGAAAAACTGTTTTTT

j_call: TRBJ1-2
d_call: .
v_call: TRBV19
clone_size: .
cdr3_aa: CASRMGQIYGYTF
cdr3_nt: TGTGCCAGTAGGATGGGACAAATCTATGGCTACACCTTC

j_call: TRBJ2-3
d_call: TRBD2
v_call: TRBV2
clone_size: .
cdr3_aa: CASSATSGGSNTQYF
cdr3_nt: TGTGCCAGCAGCGCGACTAGCGGGGGGTCGAATACGCAGTATTTT

j_call: TRBJ2-1
d_call: TRBD1
v_call: TRBV9
clone_size: .
cdr3_aa: CASSVAGTGVEEQFF
cdr3_nt: TGTGCCAGCAGCGTAGCCGGGACAGGAGTTGAAGAGCAGTTCTTC

j_call: TRBJ1-5
d_call: .
v_call: TRBV19
clone_size: .
cdr3_aa: CASSSGSQSHQPQHF
cdr3_nt: TGTGCCAGTAGTTCCGGGTCTCAATCCCATCAGCCCCAGCATTTT

j_call: TRBJ2-7
d_call: .
v_call: TRBV29-1
clone_size: few
cdr3_aa: CSVYDSTYEQYF
cdr3_nt: TGCAGCGTTTACGACAGCACCTACGAGCAGTACTTC